Below are 27 T cell receptor beta chains sequenced from a single sample in a study of blood T cell repertoires in COVID-19. Sequenced by immunoSEQ multiplex PCR; TCRdb stores in-frame clones only, minus some. The repertoire consists of about 81,000 clones, with roughly 76% occurring once and the leading ten covering around 4.5%. The material sequenced was peripheral blood. The source of these receptors is a woman aged 45-65 years with acute or convalescent COVID-19.

By share of the sample, this clone is medium-sized. The rearrangement joins TRBV11-2 to TRBJ2-7; D is possibly TRBD2 (6 bases). This CDR3 has 14 amino acids. Germline V gene lookup returns CDR1 SGHAT and CDR2 FQNNGV. The ends were cut back, 4 bases at V and 1 base at J, with 11 bases in the middle. The chain's CDR3 is CASSSIGTSYEQYF. The CDR3 DNA is TGTGCCAGCAGCTCAATTGGGACTTCCTACGAGCAGTACTTC.

V usage is TRBV4-1 and J usage is TRBJ1-4, with D maybe TRBD1 (5 bases). Germline CDR1 is MGHRA and CDR2 is YSYEKL. Trimming took off 0 bases at V and 0 bases at J, with 8 bases between the two ends. This CDR3 is built from 16 residues. CDR3 loop: CASSQDSGATNEKLFF. CDR3 coding DNA: TGCGCCAGCAGCCAAGATTCGGGGGCAACTAATGAAAAACTGTTTTTT.

A single count supports this clone. This chain joins TRBV28 and TRBJ2-4; TRBD1 aligns across 11 bases. J gave up 7 bases and V 10 bases, and 12 bases lay outside the gene matches. CDR1 is MDHEN and CDR2 is SYDVKM in the germline V gene. This CDR3 has 15 residues. In DNA form, the CDR3 reads TGTGCCACCCTCAACCAAGGGACAGGGGGGAACATTCAGTACTTC. Translation: CATLNQGTGGNIQYF.

The J gene is TRBJ2-2, the V gene TRBV21-1; TRBD2, the table's D call, lacks a check against the DNA. TRBV21-1 is a recognized pseudogene. This CDR3 has 16 residues. The CDR3: CASSKTSGGAIGELFF. The CDR3 nucleotides are TGTGCCAGCAGCAAGACTAGCGGGGGGGCAATCGGGGAGCTGTTTTTT.

The chain has TRBV6-5 and TRBJ2-7, with D perhaps TRBD2 (6 bases). The CDR3 spans 14 residues. Germline CDR1 reads MNHEY; CDR2 reads SVGAGI. Trimming cost V 4 bases and J 1 base, with 11 bases left between them. The CDR3 is CASSFVGGSYEQYF. The CDR3 DNA follows: TGTGCCAGCAGTTTCGTCGGGGGTTCCTACGAGCAGTACTTC.

The gene calls are TRBV4-2 and TRBJ2-5; TRBD2 matches at 8 bases. This CDR3 has 15 residues. Unmatched junction bases numbered 6, after V lost 4 bases and J lost 2 bases. Germline values: CDR1 LGHNA, CDR2 YNFKEQ. The CDR3 nucleotides read TGTGCCAGCAGCCCCCGTCGGGGGGGGCAAGAGACCCAGTACTTC. Its protein product is CASSPRRGGQETQYF.

The genes are TRBV19 and TRBJ1-5; a weak D match, TRBD1 (5 bases). Germline V lookup: CDR1 LNHDA, CDR2 SQIVND (reference sequence). The V end lost 2 bases, the J end lost 10 bases, and 6 bases lay between the germline ends. This CDR3 comprises 11 residues. The CDR3 loop reads CASSIRGPQHF. The CDR3 DNA is TGTGCCAGTAGTATAAGGGGACCCCAGCATTTT.

The chain uses TRBV30 and TRBJ1-1; 10 nucleotides match TRBD1. This CDR3 is 14 amino acids long. Trimming cost V 1 base and J 6 bases; bases outside gene matches: 5. Germline assignment: CDR1 GTSNPN and CDR2 SVGIG (reference sequence). The CDR3 reads CAWSGRQGAAEAFF. For the CDR3, the DNA is TGTGCCTGGAGTGGTAGACAGGGGGCTGCTGAAGCTTTCTTT.

The table lists this clone with a count of one. The chain links TRBV2 to TRBJ2-7; D is unclear. The germline gives CDR1 SNHLY, CDR2 FYNNEI. V was shortened by 3 bases and J by 7 bases, with 10 bases between the two germline ends. The length of the CDR3 is 12 residues. The CDR3 reads CASSETGMEQYF. In DNA form, the CDR3 reads TGTGCCAGCAGTGAGACGGGTATGGAGCAGTACTTC.

A few counts support this clone. This rearrangement joins TRBV30 to TRBJ2-3; 10 bases fit TRBD2. Looked up from germline, CDR1 is GTSNPN and CDR2 is SVGIG (reference sequence). The CDR3 runs 14 residues. Germline trimming cut 3 bases from V and 6 bases from J; bases unmatched to any gene: 6. The CDR3 nucleotides read TGTGCCTGGAGACGGAGCGGGGGGGCCGATACGCAGTATTTT. This gives the protein CAWRRSGGADTQYF.

The chain links TRBV11-1 to TRBJ1-2; D uncertain. The V gene's germline CDR1 is SGHAT and CDR2 FQDESV (reference sequence). V was trimmed by 3 bases and J by 4 bases, leaving 15 bases between them. The CDR3 has 15 amino acids. CDR3 in amino acids: CASSFPGGGRYGYTF. DNA for the CDR3: TGTGCCAGCAGCTTCCCGGGAGGAGGGCGCTATGGCTACACCTTC. Drawing the rest from reference TRBV11-1 and TRBJ1-2, the complete variable domain is EAEVAQSPRYKITEKSQAVAFWCDPISGHATLYWYRQILGQGPELLVQFQDESVVDDSQLPKDRFSAERLKGVDSTLKIQPAELGDSAMYLCASSFPGGGRYGYTFGSGTRLTVV.

The gene calls are TRBV6-5 and TRBJ1-1; D not certain. CDR1 is MNHEY, CDR2 SVGAGI, per germline. With 6 bases removed from V and 2 bases from J, the gap between germline ends came to 16 bases. CDR3 size: 15 residues. The CDR3 spells CASRFSEARNTEAFF. The CDR3, as DNA: TGTGCCAGCAGGTTCTCCGAGGCCCGAAACACTGAAGCTTTCTTT.

The chain links TRBV15 to TRBJ2-1, with 11 bases lining up with TRBD2. V dropped 5 bases and J dropped 6; count of bases not matched to a gene: 6. The CDR3 extends over 15 amino acids. CDR1 and CDR2 from the germline V gene are LNHNV and YYDKDF (reference sequence). The CDR3 DNA follows: TGTGCCACCAGCGAAACTAGCGGGGGTTTCAATGAGCAGTTCTTC. This gives the protein CATSETSGGFNEQFF.

The chain uses TRBV11-3 and TRBJ2-5, with a possible D match to TRBD2 (5 bases). V lost 5 bases and J lost 2, with 6 bases in between. Germline-derived CDR1 and CDR2 are SGHNT and YENEEA. There are 12 residues in the CDR3. The CDR3 bases are TGTGCCAGCAGCCCGGGACAAGAGACCCAGTACTTC. It encodes CASSPGQETQYF.

This clone came up once. This chain joins TRBV5-6 and TRBJ1-6; D may be TRBD1 (6 bases). The ends were cut back, 1 base at V and 8 bases at J, with 13 bases in the middle. Per the germline V gene, CDR1 is SGHDT and CDR2 is YYEEEE. The CDR3 has 15 residues. This CDR3 reads CASSLIQGRDSPLHF. In DNA, the CDR3 is TGTGCCAGCAGCTTGATACAGGGAAGGGATTCACCCCTCCACTTT.

The chain is built from TRBV7-9 and TRBJ1-5, with a possible D match to TRBD1 (6 bases). V was clipped by 5 bases and J by 5 bases, with 10 bases between them. This CDR3 comprises 13 residues. Germline loops: CDR1 SEHNR, CDR2 FQNEAQ (reference sequence). CDR3 coding DNA: TGTGCCAGCAGCGCACAGGGAGATCAGCCCCAGCATTTT. This encodes CASSAQGDQPQHF.

This clone was counted ten times or more. This same CDR3 is encoded by further DNA sequences in the sample. This chain uses TRBV3-1 (or the pseudogene TRBV3-2) with TRBJ1-5; no reliable D call. The CDR3 runs to 13 residues. V was pared by 3 bases and J by 3 bases, with 6 bases between. CDR1 and CDR2 from the germline V gene are LGHDT and YNNKEL (reference sequence). This CDR3 is CASSQGANQPQHF. The CDR3 DNA is TGTGCCAGCAGCCAGGGAGCCAATCAGCCCCAGCATTTT.

The J gene is TRBJ1-5, the V gene TRBV20-1; 10 nucleotides match TRBD1. The CDR3 has 16 residues. Germline assignment: CDR1 DFQATT and CDR2 SNEGSKA (reference sequence). The V gene end was trimmed by 3 bases and the J gene end by 7 bases; junction bases not matched to a gene: 12. This CDR3 is CSASFVSGTGVQPQHF. The CDR3 DNA reads as TGCAGTGCTAGTTTTGTTTCCGGGACAGGGGTGCAGCCCCAGCATTTT.

The chain couples TRBV13 to TRBJ2-6, with unresolved D. V lost 0 bases, J lost 0 bases, and 12 bases lay in between. The CDR3 runs 18 residues. CDR1 is PRHDT and CDR2 is FYEKMQ in the germline V gene (reference sequence). The DNA of the CDR3 is TGTGCCAGCAGCTTAGGCAGGCAGATTAGCTCTGGGGCCAACGTCCTGACTTTC. Translation: CASSLGRQISSGANVLTF. Filled out from reference TRBV13 and TRBJ2-6, the complete variable domain reads AAGVIQSPRHLIKEKRETATLKCYPIPRHDTVYWYQQGPGQDPQFLISFYEKMQSDKGSIPDRFSAQQFSDYHSELNMSSLELGDSALYFCASSLGRQISSGANVLTFGAGSRLTVL.

Concerning this clone: At one boundary the junction diverges from the germline segment, which might be a read error. The chain recombines TRBV3-1 (or the pseudogene TRBV3-2) with TRBJ2-1; D is undetermined. The CDR3 extends over 13 amino acids. Germline CDR1 LGHDT, CDR2 YNNKEL (reference sequence). The CDR3, as DNA: TGTGGCAGCCAACGTTGGAGTTACAATGAGCAGTTCTTC. It translates to CGSQRWSYNEQFF.

This chain connects TRBV14 to TRBJ2-2, with D maybe TRBD2 (7 bases). CDR3 length: 14 amino acids. The V end lost 5 bases, the J end lost 6 bases, and 13 bases lay between the germline ends. Per germline, CDR1 SGHDN and CDR2 FVKESK. The CDR3 DNA reads as TGTGCCAGCAGCTATCTGGGGGGGCCCGGGGAGCTGTTTTTT. This encodes CASSYLGGPGELFF. The full variable domain, with the rest looked up from reference TRBV14 and TRBJ2-2, is EAGVTQFPSHSVIEKGQTVTLRCDPISGHDNLYWYRRVMGKEIKFLLHFVKESKQDESGMPNNRFLAERTGGTYSTLKVQPAELEDSGVYFCASSYLGGPGELFFGEGSRLTVL.

This sequence joins TRBV28 and TRBJ1-2; D may be TRBD1 (6 bases). This CDR3 is built from 16 residues. Germline CDR1 reads MDHEN; CDR2 reads SYDVKM. V gave up 1 base and J gave up 3 bases, with 15 bases separating them. CDR3 loop: CASSLFGTGSDYGYTF. In DNA form, the CDR3 reads TGTGCCAGCAGTTTATTCGGTACAGGGTCCGACTATGGCTACACCTTC.

V and J are TRBV18 and TRBJ1-5, with D unresolved. V lost 3 bases to trimming and J lost 1 base, with 13 bases between them. Germline V gene sequence: CDR1 KGHSH, CDR2 LQKENI. There are 16 residues in the CDR3. The CDR3 nucleotides read TGTGCCAGCTCACCCCAGGCGACAATGAGCAATCAGCCCCAGCATTTT. This sequence encodes CASSPQATMSNQPQHF.

This chain links TRBV5-1 with TRBJ2-3; TRBD1 matches 7 bases. After removal of 5 bases from V and 0 bases from J, the junction contained 3 bases not matched to a gene. There are 14 residues in the CDR3. The V gene's germline CDR1 is SGHRS and CDR2 YFSETQ. The CDR3: CASRVGQSTDTQYF. The CDR3 DNA follows: TGCGCCAGCAGGGTGGGACAGAGCACAGATACGCAGTATTTT. Using reference TRBV5-1 and TRBJ2-3 for the parts outside the CDR3, the full variable domain is KAGVTQTPRYLIKTRGQQVTLSCSPISGHRSVSWYQQTPGQGLQFLFEYFSETQRNKGNFPGRFSGRQFSNSRSEMNVSTLELGDSALYLCASRVGQSTDTQYFGPGTRLTVL.

A word on this clone: The sample holds other DNA sequences that translate to the same CDR3. This chain uses TRBV28 with TRBJ1-5; D unclear. Looked up from germline, CDR1 is MDHEN and CDR2 is SYDVKM. V lost 6 bases and J lost 3, with 6 bases in between. The CDR3 covers 12 residues. The CDR3 DNA follows: TGTGCCAGCAGCTTGTACAATCAGCCCCAGCATTTT. As protein: CASSLYNQPQHF.

The chain carries TRBV12-3 or TRBV12-4 and TRBJ1-2; D is uncertain. V was pared by 4 bases and J by 5 bases, with 8 bases between. There are 12 residues in the CDR3. CDR3 sequence (DNA): TGTGCCAGCAGTTCTCCCCTTTATGGCTACACCTTC. As protein: CASSSPLYGYTF.

The CDR3 region is CASSPSTGAEAFF. Here the CDR3 DNA reads TGTGCCAGCTCACCGTCGACAGGGGCTGAAGCTTTCTTT. The chain is built from TRBV18 and TRBJ1-1; TRBD1 agrees at 8 bases. The length of the CDR3 is 13 residues. Unmatched junction bases numbered 3, after V lost 3 bases and J lost 6 bases. Germline V gives CDR1 KGHSH, CDR2 LQKENI.